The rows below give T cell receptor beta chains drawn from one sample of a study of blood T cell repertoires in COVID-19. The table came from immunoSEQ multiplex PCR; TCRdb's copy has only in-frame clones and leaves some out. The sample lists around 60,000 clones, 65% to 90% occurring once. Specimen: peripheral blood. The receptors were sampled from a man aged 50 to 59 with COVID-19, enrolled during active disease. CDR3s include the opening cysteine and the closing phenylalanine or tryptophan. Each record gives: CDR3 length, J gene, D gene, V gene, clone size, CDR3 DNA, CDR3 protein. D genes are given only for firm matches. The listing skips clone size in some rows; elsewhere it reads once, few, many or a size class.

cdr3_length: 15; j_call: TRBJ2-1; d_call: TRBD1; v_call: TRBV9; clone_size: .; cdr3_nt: TGTGCCAGCAGCGTAGAGACAGGGGGCCTTACTGAGCAGTTCTTC; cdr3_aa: CASSVETGGLTEQFF
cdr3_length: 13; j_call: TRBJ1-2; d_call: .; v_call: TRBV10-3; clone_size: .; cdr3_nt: TGTGCCATCAGCCCTGACAGGAGTTATGGCTACACCTTC; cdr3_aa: CAISPDRSYGYTF
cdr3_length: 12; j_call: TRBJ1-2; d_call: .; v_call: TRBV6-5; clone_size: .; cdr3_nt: TGTGCCAGCAGTTCCTACAGGGAGAACTACACCTTC; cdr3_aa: CASSSYRENYTF
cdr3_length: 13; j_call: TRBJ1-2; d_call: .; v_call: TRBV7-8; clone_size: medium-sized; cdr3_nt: TGTGCCAGCAGCTTTGGACAGTCCTATGGCTACACCTTC; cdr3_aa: CASSFGQSYGYTF
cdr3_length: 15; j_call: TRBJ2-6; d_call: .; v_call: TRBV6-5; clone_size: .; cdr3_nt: TGTGCCAGCAGTTATGGCGGGGTAGGGGCCAACGTCCTGACTTTC; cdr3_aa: CASSYGGVGANVLTF
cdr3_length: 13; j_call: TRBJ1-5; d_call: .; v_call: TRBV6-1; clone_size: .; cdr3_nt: TGTGCCAGCAGTGAAGGGTCCGGTCAGCCCCAGCATTTT; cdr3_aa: CASSEGSGQPQHF
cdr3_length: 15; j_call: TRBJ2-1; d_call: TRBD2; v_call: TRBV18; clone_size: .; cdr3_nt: TGTGCCAGCTCACCACCGGGGCGGGAGTACAATGAGCAGTTCTTC; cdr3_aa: CASSPPGREYNEQFF
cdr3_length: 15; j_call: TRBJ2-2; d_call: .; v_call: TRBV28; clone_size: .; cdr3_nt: TGTGCCAGCAGTCCCCCCGACAGTTACACCGGGGAGCTGTTTTTT; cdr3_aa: CASSPPDSYTGELFF
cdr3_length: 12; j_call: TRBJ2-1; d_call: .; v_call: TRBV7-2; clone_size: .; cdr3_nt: TGTGCCAGCAGCTGGGGGGACAATGAGCAGTTCTTC; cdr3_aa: CASSWGDNEQFF
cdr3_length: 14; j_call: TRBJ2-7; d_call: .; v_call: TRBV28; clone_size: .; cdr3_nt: TGTGCCAGCAGTTCCCCGGGACTTCCCTACGAGCAGTACTTC; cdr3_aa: CASSSPGLPYEQYF
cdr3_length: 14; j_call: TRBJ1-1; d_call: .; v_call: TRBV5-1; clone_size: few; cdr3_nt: TGCGCCAGCAGCTTGGGACAGCCGCACACTGAAGCTTTCTTT; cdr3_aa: CASSLGQPHTEAFF
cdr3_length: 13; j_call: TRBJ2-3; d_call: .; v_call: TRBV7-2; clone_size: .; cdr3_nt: TGTGCCAGCAGCTTAACATCCCCAGATACGCAGTATTTT; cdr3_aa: CASSLTSPDTQYF
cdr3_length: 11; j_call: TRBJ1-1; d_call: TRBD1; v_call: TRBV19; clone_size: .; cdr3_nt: TGTGCCAGTAGCAGGGGGCCTGAAGCTTTCTTT; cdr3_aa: CASSRGPEAFF
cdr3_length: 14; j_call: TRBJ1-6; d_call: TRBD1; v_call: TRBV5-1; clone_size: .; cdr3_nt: TGCGCCAGCATGGAACAGGGGGCGAATTCACCCCTCCACTTT; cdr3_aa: CASMEQGANSPLHF
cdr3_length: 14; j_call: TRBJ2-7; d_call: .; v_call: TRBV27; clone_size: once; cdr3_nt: TGTGCCAGCAGTTTAGGCGGGACCCCCTACGAGCAGTACTTC; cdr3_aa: CASSLGGTPYEQYF
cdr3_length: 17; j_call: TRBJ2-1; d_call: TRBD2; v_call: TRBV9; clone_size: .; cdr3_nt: TGTGCCAGCAGCCCTGGACTAGCGGGAGGCCCATACAATGAGCAGTTCTTC; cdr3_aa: CASSPGLAGGPYNEQFF
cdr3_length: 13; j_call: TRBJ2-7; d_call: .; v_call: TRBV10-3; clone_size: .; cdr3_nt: TGTGCCATCAGTGAGTCGGGGAGATACGAGCAGTACTTC; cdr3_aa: CAISESGRYEQYF
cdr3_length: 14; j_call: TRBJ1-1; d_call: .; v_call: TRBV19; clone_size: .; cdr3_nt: TGTGCCAGTAGTCGGCAGGCCTTGAACACTGAAGCTTTCTTT; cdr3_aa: CASSRQALNTEAFF
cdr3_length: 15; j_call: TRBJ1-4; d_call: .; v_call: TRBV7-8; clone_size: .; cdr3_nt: TGTGCCAGCAGCTTAGCGGCAGGGATGGATGAAAAACTGTTTTTT; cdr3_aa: CASSLAAGMDEKLFF
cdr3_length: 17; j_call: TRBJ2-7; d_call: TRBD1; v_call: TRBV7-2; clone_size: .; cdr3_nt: TGTGCCAGCAGCTTAGAGGGGACAGGGGGCTTAACGTACGAGCAGTACTTC; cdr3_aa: CASSLEGTGGLTYEQYF
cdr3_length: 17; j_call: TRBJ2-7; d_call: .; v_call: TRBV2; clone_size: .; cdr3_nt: TGTGCCAGCAGTGACTTCCGAATAGCCGGAAGGTCCGACGAGCAGTACTTC; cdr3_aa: CASSDFRIAGRSDEQYF
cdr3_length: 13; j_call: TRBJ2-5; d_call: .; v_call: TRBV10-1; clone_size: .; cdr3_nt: TGCGCCAGCAGTGAGTCGCGGAGGGAGACCCAGTACTTC; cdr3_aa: CASSESRRETQYF
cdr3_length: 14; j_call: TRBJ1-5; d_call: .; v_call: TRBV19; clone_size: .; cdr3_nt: TGTGCCAGTAGTATGTCTCAGGGAAATCAGCCCCAGCATTTT; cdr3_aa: CASSMSQGNQPQHF
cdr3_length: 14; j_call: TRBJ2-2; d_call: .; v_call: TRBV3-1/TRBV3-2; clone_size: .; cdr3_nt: TGTGCCAGCAGTCCGCCGATAGACACCGGGGAGCTGTTTTTT; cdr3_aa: CASSPPIDTGELFF
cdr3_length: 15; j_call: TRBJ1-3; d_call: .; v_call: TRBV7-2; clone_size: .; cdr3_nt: TGTGCCAGCAGCTCCAACAGGGTACCTGGAAACACCATATATTTT; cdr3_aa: CASSSNRVPGNTIYF
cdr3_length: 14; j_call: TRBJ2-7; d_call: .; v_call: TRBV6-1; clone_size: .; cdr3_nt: TGTGCCAGCAGTGAGATAACAGGGTTCTACGAGCAGTACTTC; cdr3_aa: CASSEITGFYEQYF
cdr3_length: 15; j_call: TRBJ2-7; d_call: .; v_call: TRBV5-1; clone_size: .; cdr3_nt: TGCGCCAGCAGCGCGCAGACAGGTACCTTAAGAGAGCAGTACTTC; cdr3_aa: CASSAQTGTLREQYF
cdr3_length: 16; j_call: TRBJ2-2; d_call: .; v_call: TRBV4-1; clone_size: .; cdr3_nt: TGCGCCAGCAGCCAAGATCGTTTACTACACACCGGGGAGCTGTTTTTT; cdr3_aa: CASSQDRLLHTGELFF
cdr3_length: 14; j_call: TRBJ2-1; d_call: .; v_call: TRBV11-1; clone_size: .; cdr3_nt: TGTGCCAGCAGCTTAAAGGGCAACTCCGCAGGGGAGTTCTTC; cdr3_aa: CASSLKGNSAGEFF
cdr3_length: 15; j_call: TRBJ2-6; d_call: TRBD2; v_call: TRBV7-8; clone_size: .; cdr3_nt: TGTGCCAGCAGCCGGGGGGGATCTGGGGCCAACGTCCTGACTTTC; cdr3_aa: CASSRGGSGANVLTF
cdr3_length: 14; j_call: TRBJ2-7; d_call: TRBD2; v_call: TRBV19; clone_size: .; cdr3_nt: TGTGCCAGTAGTCTAGCGGGAGCCTCCTACGAGCAGTACTTC; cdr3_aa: CASSLAGASYEQYF
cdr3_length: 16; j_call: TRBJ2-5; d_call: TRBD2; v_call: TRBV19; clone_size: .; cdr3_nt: TGTGCCAGTAGTATCCCAGGCCGGGGGGGACAAGAGACCCAGTACTTC; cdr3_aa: CASSIPGRGGQETQYF
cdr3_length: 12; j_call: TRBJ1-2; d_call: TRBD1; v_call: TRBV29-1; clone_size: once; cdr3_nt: TGCAGCGTATTACAGGGGGTGGGTGGCTACACCTTC; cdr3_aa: CSVLQGVGGYTF
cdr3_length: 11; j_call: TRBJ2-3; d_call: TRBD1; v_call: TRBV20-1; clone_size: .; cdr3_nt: TGCAGTGCTAGCAGGGGGGATACGCAGTATTTT; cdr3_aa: CSASRGDTQYF
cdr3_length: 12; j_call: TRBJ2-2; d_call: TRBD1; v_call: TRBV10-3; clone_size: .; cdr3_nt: TGTGCCATCAAGGACAGGACCGGGGAGCTGTTTTTT; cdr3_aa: CAIKDRTGELFF
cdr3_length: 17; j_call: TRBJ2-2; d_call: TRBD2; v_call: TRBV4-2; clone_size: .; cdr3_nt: TGTGCCAGCAGACCCAGCGGGAGCGGACAGAACACCGGGGAGCTGTTTTTT; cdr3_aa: CASRPSGSGQNTGELFF
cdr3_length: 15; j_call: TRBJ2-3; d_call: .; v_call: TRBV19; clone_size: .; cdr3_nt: TGTGCCAGTAGTATAGACGTGGGAGGACCAGATACGCAGTATTTT; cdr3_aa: CASSIDVGGPDTQYF
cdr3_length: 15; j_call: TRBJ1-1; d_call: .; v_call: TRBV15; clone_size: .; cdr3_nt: TGTGCCACCAGCTCCAGACACGGCGTTTATTCTGAAGCTTTCTTT; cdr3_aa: CATSSRHGVYSEAFF
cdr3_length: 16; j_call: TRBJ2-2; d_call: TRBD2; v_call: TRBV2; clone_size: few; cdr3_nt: TGTGCCAGCAGTGAAGAGGGACTAGGGAACACCGGGGAGCTGTTTTTT; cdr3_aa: CASSEEGLGNTGELFF
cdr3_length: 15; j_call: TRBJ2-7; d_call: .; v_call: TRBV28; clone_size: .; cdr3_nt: TGTGCCAGCAGTTTTGGGGGTGCGGGGTCCTACGAGCAGTACTTC; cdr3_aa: CASSFGGAGSYEQYF
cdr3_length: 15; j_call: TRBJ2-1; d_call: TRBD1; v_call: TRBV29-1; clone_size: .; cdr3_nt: TGCAGCGTTGGCCCCGCCAGGGGGCCTTACAATGAGCAGTTCTTC; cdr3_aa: CSVGPARGPYNEQFF
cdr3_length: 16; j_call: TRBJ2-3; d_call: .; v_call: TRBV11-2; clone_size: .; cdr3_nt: TGTGCCAGCAGCTTAAGGGGCAGGGGAGGGACAGATACGCAGTATTTT; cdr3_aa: CASSLRGRGGTDTQYF
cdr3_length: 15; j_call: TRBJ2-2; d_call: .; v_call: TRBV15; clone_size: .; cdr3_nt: TGTGCCACCGAAAGGGCGGGTTCGGGCACCGGGGAGCTGTTTTTT; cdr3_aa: CATERAGSGTGELFF
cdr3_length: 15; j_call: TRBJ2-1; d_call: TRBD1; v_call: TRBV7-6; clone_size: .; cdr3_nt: TGTGCCAGCAGCTCCGGACAGGCCCTTCTTAATGAGCAGTTCTTC; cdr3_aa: CASSSGQALLNEQFF